This passage covers 6 T cell receptor beta chains from one sample sequenced in a study of OX40 agonist ivuxolimab in advanced cancers. The assay was immunoSEQ multiplex PCR, and TCRdb's table has in-frame clones only and misses some. The sample includes fewer than 15,000 clones, approximately 90% of them seen just once. The source was CD4+ or CD8+ T cells sorted from blood, collected in a trial of the OX40 agonist ivuxolimab. All receptors come from an adult with an advanced solid tumor such as melanoma, head and neck, liver or kidney cancer.

V usage is TRBV27 and J usage is TRBJ2-4, with D possibly matching TRBD1 (6 bases). Looked up from germline, CDR1 is MNHEY and CDR2 is SMNVEV (reference sequence). Trimming stripped 5 bases from V and 5 bases from J, with 16 bases between. This CDR3 spans 15 amino acids. This CDR3 reads CASSPGVGPQNIQYF. CDR3 DNA: TGTGCCAGCAGTCCAGGGGTTGGTCCGCAAAACATTCAGTACTTC.

This clone was seen more than once but under ten times. The chain carries TRBV6-1 and TRBJ2-7; D possibly corresponds to TRBD2 (5 bases). Germline V lookup: CDR1 MNHNS, CDR2 SASEGT. This CDR3 is 13 amino acids long. V lost 4 bases, J lost 1 base, and 8 bases lay in between. In nucleotides, the CDR3 is TGTGCCAGCAGTGTTGAGGGTTCCTACGAGCAGTACTTC. The encoded protein is CASSVEGSYEQYF.

J is TRBJ2-5 and V is TRBV6-5, with D uncertain. Germline assignment: CDR1 MNHEY and CDR2 SVGAGI. The CDR3 runs to 14 residues. Trimming removed 0 bases from V and 2 bases from J, with 7 bases in between. For the CDR3, the DNA is TGTGCCAGCAGTTACTCGGCCATTCAAGAGACCCAGTACTTC. Its translation is CASSYSAIQETQYF.

The chain's CDR3 is CASTQGGNTDTQYF. The CDR3 bases are TGTGCCAGCACCCAAGGGGGTAACACAGATACGCAGTATTTT. The chain links TRBV7-9 to TRBJ2-3, with a tentative D call TRBD1 (6 bases). CDR1 is SEHNR, CDR2 FQNEAQ, per germline (reference sequence). The CDR3 has 14 residues. V was cut by 7 bases and J by 2 bases, with 13 bases left in between.

The rearrangement uses TRBV12-5 and TRBJ1-2, with 8 positions matching TRBD1. Germline V gives CDR1 LGHNT, CDR2 FRNRAP. With 1 base clipped from V and 9 bases from J, the junction kept 4 bases outside the gene matches. There are 13 residues in the CDR3. The CDR3 sequence is CASGLGTGRRYTF. The CDR3 DNA is TGTGCTAGTGGTTTGGGGACAGGGAGGCGCTACACCTTC.

V gene TRBV2 combines with J gene TRBJ1-1, with D maybe TRBD1 (6 bases). The germline V gene encodes CDR1 SNHLY and CDR2 FYNNEI. Trimming took off 5 bases at V and 1 base at J, with 11 bases between the two ends. The CDR3 totals 14 residues. CDR3 in amino acids: CASSPDRRNTEAFF. CDR3 bases: TGTGCCAGCAGTCCCGACAGGAGGAACACTGAAGCTTTCTTT.